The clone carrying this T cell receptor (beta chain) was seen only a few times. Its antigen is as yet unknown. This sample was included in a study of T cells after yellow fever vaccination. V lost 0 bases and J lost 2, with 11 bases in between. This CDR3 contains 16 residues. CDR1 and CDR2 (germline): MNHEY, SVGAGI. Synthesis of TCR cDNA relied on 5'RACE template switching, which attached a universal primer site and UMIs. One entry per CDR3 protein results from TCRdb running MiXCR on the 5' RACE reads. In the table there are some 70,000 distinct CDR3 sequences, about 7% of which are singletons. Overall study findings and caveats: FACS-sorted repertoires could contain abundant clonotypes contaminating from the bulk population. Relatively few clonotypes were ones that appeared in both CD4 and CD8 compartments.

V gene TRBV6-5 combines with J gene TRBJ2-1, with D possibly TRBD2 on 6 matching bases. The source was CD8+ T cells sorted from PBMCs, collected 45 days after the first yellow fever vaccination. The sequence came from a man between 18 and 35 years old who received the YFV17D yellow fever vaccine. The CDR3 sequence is CASSYSSGVTYNEQFF. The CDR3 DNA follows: TGTGCCAGCAGTTACTCGTCGGGAGTGACCTACAATGAGCAGTTCTTC.